This T cell receptor (beta chain) was retrieved from a study of blood T cell repertoires in COVID-19. About the study: Researchers got acute and convalescent COVID-19 samples from the United States, Italy and Spain. The cDNA or gDNA used as material had been derived from T cells, B-cell-depleted T cells, or PBMCs.

The protocol was immunoSEQ multiplex PCR, while the TCRdb copy is restricted to in-frame clones and leaves out a portion. The table shows about 250,000 clones, with over 70% occurring only once. This CDR3 is 16 amino acids long. Germline trimming cut 6 bases from V and 5 bases from J; bases unmatched to any gene: 16. CDR1 MRHNA and CDR2 SNTAGT come from the germline V gene. The chain is built from TRBV6-4 and TRBJ2-7; 7 bases map to TRBD1. This sequence was found in a woman aged 80 or older with acute or convalescent COVID-19. The sample was peripheral blood. CDR3 in DNA: TGTGCCAGCAGACGAGGCGAGACAGGGTCGGTCCACGAGCAGTACTTC. The encoded protein is CASRRGETGSVHEQYF.